The 5 T cell receptor beta chains below come from one sample, sequenced in a study of CD8+CD57+ T cells in acquired aplastic anemia. Genomic DNA provided the template from which TCR beta VDJ and CDR3 profiles were obtained. TCRdb reprocessed the reads via MiXCR and lists one record per CDR3 protein. The table includes more than 150,000 distinct CDR3 sequences, about half detected once. Selection for sequencing was limited to patients who had shown CD8+CD57+ cell expansion by flow cytometry. The sequencing sample was made of sorted CD4+, CD8+, or CD8+CD57+ T cells (not recorded which) from PBMCs. All receptors come from a human donor with aplastic anemia.

On this clonotype itself: The junction differs from germline at one of its ends, possibly a read error. V usage is TRBV2 and J usage is TRBJ2-1, with D perhaps TRBD1 (5 bases). This CDR3 spans 12 amino acids. CDR1 is SNHLY and CDR2 is FYNNEI in the germline V gene. The CDR3 loop reads CASSGGANEQSF. The CDR3 DNA follows: TGTGCCAGCAGTGGTGGGGCAAATGAGCAGTCCTTC.

This CDR3 reads CSAEGQVQETQYF. In DNA form, the CDR3 reads TGCAGTGCTGAGGGACAGGTCCAAGAGACCCAGTACTTC. This chain joins TRBV20-1 and TRBJ2-5; TRBD1 matches 8 bases. CDR3 size: 13 residues. The V gene end was trimmed by 5 bases and the J gene end by 1 base; junction bases not matched to a gene: 3. CDR1 is DFQATT and CDR2 is SNEGSKA in the germline V gene (reference sequence).

J is TRBJ1-1 and V is TRBV12-3 or TRBV12-4, with D uncertain. The V end lost 6 bases, the J end lost 0 bases, and 8 bases lay between the germline ends. CDR3 length equals 13 residues. The CDR3 DNA is TGTGCCAGCAGACCCCAAATGAACACTGAAGCTTTCTTT. Its protein product is CASRPQMNTEAFF.

Comment on this clonotype: A much larger clone differs from this one at a single base, so this may be a read error. The J gene is TRBJ2-1, the V gene TRBV19; 12 bases align to TRBD2. Germline V gene lookup returns CDR1 LNHDA and CDR2 SQIVND (reference sequence). V shed 2 bases, J shed 9 bases, and the junction held 8 bases outside the gene matches. The CDR3 sequence is 16 residues long. The CDR3 DNA follows: TGTGCCAGTAGTATAACGACTAGCGGGGGAAACAGTGAGCAGTTCTTC. It specifies CASSITTSGGNSEQFF.

The chain combines TRBV20-1 with TRBJ2-7, with a tentative D call TRBD2 (6 bases). The CDR3 covers 13 residues. Trimming pared 5 bases from V and 5 bases from J, leaving 16 bases between. The germline V gene encodes CDR1 DFQATT and CDR2 SNEGSKA (reference sequence). The CDR3 coding sequence is TGCAGTGCTCCGGGGGACGTTACCCACGAGCAGTACTTC. Translating it yields CSAPGDVTHEQYF.